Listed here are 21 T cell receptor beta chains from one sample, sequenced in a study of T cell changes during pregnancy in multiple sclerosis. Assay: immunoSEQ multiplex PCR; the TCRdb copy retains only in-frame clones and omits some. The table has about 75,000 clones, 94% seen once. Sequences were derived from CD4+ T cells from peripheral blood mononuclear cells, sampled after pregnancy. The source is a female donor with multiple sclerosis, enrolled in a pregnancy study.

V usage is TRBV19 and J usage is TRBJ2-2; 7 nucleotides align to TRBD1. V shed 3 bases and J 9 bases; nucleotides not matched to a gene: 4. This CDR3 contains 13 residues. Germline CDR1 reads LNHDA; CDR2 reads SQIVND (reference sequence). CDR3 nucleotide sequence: TGTGCCAGTAGTATCGGGACAGCTTGGGAGCTGTTTTTT. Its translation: CASSIGTAWELFF.

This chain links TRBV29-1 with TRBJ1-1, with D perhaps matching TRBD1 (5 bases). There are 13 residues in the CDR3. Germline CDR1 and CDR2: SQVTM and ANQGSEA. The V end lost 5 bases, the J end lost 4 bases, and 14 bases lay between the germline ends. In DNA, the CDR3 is TGCAGCGTTCGCATGGGGGGTGCCACTGAAGCTTTCTTT. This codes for CSVRMGGATEAFF.

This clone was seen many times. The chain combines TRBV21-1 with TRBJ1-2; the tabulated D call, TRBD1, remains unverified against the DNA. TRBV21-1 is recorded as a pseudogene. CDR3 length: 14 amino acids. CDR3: CASSKDPGNYGYTF. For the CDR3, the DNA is TGTGCCAGCAGCAAAGATCCAGGGAACTATGGCTACACCTTC.

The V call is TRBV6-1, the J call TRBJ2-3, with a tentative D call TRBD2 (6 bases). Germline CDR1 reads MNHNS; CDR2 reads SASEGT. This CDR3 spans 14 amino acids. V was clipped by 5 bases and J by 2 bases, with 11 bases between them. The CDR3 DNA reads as TGTGCCAGCAGTTCTGGCGGGAACACAGATACGCAGTATTTT. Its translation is CASSSGGNTDTQYF.

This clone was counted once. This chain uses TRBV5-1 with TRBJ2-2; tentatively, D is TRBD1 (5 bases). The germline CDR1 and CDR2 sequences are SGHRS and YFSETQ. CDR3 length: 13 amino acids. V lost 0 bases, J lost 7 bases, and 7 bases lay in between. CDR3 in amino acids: CASSLEGNGELFF. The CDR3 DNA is TGCGCCAGCAGCTTGGAGGGGAACGGGGAGCTGTTTTTT.

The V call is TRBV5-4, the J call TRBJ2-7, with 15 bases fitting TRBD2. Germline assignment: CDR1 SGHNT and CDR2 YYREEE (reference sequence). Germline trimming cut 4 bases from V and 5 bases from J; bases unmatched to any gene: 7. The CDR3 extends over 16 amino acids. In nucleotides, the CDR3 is TGTGCCAGCAGCGCGACCGGGACTAGCGGGAGGAACGAGCAGTACTTC. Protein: CASSATGTSGRNEQYF.

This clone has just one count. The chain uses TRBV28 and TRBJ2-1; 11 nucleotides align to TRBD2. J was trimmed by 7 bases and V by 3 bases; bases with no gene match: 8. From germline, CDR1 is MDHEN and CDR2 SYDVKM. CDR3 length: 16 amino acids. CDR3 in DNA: TGTGCCAGCAGTTTTAGCGGGAGGGCGCCTGTAAATGAGCAGTTCTTC. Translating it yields CASSFSGRAPVNEQFF.

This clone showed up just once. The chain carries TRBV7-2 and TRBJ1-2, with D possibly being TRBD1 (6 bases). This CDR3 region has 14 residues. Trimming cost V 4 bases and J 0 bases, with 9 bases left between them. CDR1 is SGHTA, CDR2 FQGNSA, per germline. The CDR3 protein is CASSSRTANYGYTF. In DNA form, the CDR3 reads TGTGCCAGCAGCTCGCGGACAGCTAACTATGGCTACACCTTC.

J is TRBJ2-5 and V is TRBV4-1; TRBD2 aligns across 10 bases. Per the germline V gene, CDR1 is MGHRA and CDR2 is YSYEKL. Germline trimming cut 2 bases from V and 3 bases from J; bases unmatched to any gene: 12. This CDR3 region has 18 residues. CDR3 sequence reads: CASSQTTGTSVLEETQYF. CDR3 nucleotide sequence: TGCGCCAGCAGCCAAACGACCGGGACTAGCGTATTAGAAGAGACCCAGTACTTC.

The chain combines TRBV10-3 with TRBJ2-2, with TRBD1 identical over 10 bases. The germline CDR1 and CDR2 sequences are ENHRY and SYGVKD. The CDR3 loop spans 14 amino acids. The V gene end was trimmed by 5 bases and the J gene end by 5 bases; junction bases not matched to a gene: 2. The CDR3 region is CAISWDRGTGELFF. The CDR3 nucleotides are TGTGCCATCAGTTGGGACAGGGGAACCGGGGAGCTGTTTTTT.

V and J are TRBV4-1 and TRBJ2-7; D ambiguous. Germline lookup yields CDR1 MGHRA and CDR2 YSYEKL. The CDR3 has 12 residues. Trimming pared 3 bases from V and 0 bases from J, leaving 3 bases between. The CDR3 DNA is TGCGCCAGCAGCCAGAGCTCCTACGAGCAGTACTTC. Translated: CASSQSSYEQYF.

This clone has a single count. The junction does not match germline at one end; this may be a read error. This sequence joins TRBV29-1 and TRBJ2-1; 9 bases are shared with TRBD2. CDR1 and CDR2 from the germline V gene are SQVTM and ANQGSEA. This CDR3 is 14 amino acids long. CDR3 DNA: TGCAGCGGGGCCCTAGCGGGGATTTCCCCCGCGGCGGTCTTC. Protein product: CSGALAGISPAAVF.

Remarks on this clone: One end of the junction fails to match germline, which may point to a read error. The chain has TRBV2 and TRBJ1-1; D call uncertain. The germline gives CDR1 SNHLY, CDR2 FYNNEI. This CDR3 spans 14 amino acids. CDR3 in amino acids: CAGSTQRSNTEAFF. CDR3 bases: TGTGCCGGCAGTACCCAACGGTCGAACACTGAAGCTTTCTTT.

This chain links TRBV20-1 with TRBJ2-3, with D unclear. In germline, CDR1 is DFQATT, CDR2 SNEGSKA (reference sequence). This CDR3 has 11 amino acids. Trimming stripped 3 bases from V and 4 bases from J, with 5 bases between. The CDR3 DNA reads TGCAGTGCTAGCGAGCCAGATACGCAGTATTTT. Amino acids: CSASEPDTQYF.

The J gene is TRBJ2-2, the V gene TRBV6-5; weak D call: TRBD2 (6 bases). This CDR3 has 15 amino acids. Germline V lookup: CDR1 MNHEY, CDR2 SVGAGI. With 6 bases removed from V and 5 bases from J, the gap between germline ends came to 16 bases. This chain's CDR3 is CASSPPSGGTGELFF. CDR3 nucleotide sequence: TGTGCCAGCAGCCCCCCCAGCGGAGGGACCGGGGAGCTGTTTTTT.

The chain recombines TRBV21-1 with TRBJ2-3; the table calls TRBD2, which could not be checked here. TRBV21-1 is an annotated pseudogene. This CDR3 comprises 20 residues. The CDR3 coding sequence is TGTGCCAGCAGCAAAGGGCAGGGGCGTCTAGCGGGTTCTAGTGGGGATACGCAGTATTTT. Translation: CASSKGQGRLAGSSGDTQYF.

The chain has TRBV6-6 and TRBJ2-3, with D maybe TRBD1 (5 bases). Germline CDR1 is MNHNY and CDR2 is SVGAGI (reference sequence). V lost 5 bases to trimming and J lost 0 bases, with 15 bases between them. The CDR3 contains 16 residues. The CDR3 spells CASSGRATTSTDTQYF. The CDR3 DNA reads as TGTGCCAGCAGTGGCAGGGCTACCACTAGCACAGATACGCAGTATTTT.

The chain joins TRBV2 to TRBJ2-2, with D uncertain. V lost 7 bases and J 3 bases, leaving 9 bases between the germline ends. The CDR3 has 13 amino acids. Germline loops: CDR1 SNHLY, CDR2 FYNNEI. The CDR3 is CASKIRDTGELFF. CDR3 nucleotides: TGTGCCAGCAAGATCCGGGACACCGGGGAGCTGTTTTTT.

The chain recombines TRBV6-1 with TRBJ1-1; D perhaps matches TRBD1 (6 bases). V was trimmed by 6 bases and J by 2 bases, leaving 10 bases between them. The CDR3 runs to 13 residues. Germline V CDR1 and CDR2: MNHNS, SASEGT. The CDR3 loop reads CASSSQGNTEAFF. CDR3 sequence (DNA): TGTGCCAGCAGCTCACAGGGCAACACTGAAGCTTTCTTT.

CDR3 loop: CAWSSSRTSGSTNEQFF. CDR3 in DNA: TGTGCCTGGAGTTCCTCCCGGACTAGCGGGAGTACTAATGAGCAGTTCTTC. This chain links TRBV30 with TRBJ2-1; 13 bases fit TRBD2. V lost 2 bases and J lost 7; bases outside the gene matches: 11. CDR3 size: 17 residues. CDR1 is GTSNPN, CDR2 SVGIG, per germline (reference sequence).

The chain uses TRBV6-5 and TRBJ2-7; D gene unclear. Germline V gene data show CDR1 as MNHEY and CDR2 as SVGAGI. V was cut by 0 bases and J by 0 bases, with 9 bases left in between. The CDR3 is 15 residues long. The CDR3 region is CASSYSPRSSYEQYF. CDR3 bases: TGTGCCAGCAGTTACTCGCCCCGGAGCTCCTACGAGCAGTACTTC.